This T cell receptor beta chain was obtained from a study of blood T cells in healthy people across ages. Study-wide results and limits: Any changes in expanded clonotypes were possibly confounded, as donor CMV status remained unknown.

Trimming removed 11 bases from V and 3 bases from J; junction bases left unmatched: 13. Germline V gene sequence: CDR1 SEHNR, CDR2 FQNEAQ (reference sequence). There are 15 residues in the CDR3. Turning to this clonotype: Its antigen is as yet unknown.

Alongside a J-beta primer mix, a sample-barcoded 5' primer served in a second PCR lasting 7 to 11 cycles. Via MiXCR, TCRdb re-called the 5' RACE reads, giving one row per CDR3 protein. The sample includes about a million distinct CDR3 sequences, under 40% seen only once; the top ten take 13%. The sequence was collected from a man younger than 30 in good health. Sequenced material: blood. This chain connects TRBV7-9 to TRBJ2-3, with TRBD2 matching 8 bases. This CDR3 reads CACGKTSVETDTQYF. DNA for the CDR3: TGTGCCTGCGGAAAGACTAGCGTGGAAACAGATACGCAGTATTTT.